This TCR beta chain stems from a study of siplizumab effects on memory and regulatory T cells. Study-level points and caveats: It seemed that naive T cells were more diverse than memory cells and were major contributors to the alloresponse. Siplizumab produced a significant reduction in alloreactive sequences that were traceable to unstimulated CD4+ memory cells. A minor fraction of alloreactive clones, and no more, mapped to unstimulated subsets.

Per sample, some 93,000 TCR templates were assayed. Only in-frame clones appear in the TCRdb table, and some are missing; sequencing was by immunoSEQ multiplex PCR. The sample has roughly 100,000 clones; around 90% are singletons. About this clone: What it recognizes is unknown.

The germline V gene has CDR1 LNHDA and CDR2 SQIVND (reference sequence). The CDR3 totals 19 residues. Trimming shortened V by 2 bases and J by 0 bases, and 20 bases separated the two germline ends. The rearrangement joins TRBV19 to TRBJ1-3; D gene unclear. Sequences were obtained from CD4+ T cells sorted from blood. This clonotype was sampled from a human donor in good health. The CDR3 reads CASSIRSATTFGSGNTIYF. CDR3 coding DNA: TGTGCCAGTAGTATAAGATCTGCGACAACCTTTGGCTCTGGAAACACCATATATTTT. Drawing the rest from reference TRBV19 and TRBJ1-3, the complete variable domain is DGGITQSPKYLFRKEGQNVTLSCEQNLNHDAMYWYRQDPGQGLRLIYYSQIVNDFQKGDIAEGYSVSREKKESFPLTVTSAQKNPTAFYLCASSIRSATTFGSGNTIYFGEGSWLTVV.